The sequence of this T cell receptor beta chain was determined in a study of cytomegalovirus exposure and HLA in healthy donors. Turning to the study itself: Around 200 million T cells yielded 90 million to 130 million unique TCR beta sequences, as an earlier analysis found.

Amplification used 60 Vbeta primers and 13 Jbeta primers. Assay: immunoSEQ multiplex PCR; the TCRdb copy retains only in-frame clones and omits some. The sample carries over 150,000 clones, approximately 78% recorded once. Looked up from germline, CDR1 is MNHNY and CDR2 is SVGAGI (reference sequence). Trimming removed 6 bases from V and 2 bases from J; junction bases left unmatched: 4. CDR3 length: 14 amino acids. Notes on the study in general: Clonal expansion was found to be greater in HLA-associated TCR beta chains than in equally common others in a later analysis. CMV serostatus stood as the only immune exposure information on hand.

As regards this clone: Its antigen is as yet unknown.

Sequencing input: PBMCs. The TCR comes from a woman aged 45-65 years in good health and CMV-seropositive. The V call is TRBV6-6, the J call TRBJ2-1; 7 bases map to TRBD2. The CDR3 nucleotides are TGTGCCAGCAGCCTCGGGACTACCTACAATGAGCAGTTCTTC. Residues: CASSLGTTYNEQFF.